This passage covers 20 T cell receptor beta chains from one sample sequenced in a study of CD8+CD57+ T cells in acquired aplastic anemia. All sequencing subjects had displayed CD8+CD57+ cell expansion on flow cytometry. The TCR beta profiling, which covered VDJ combination and CDR3 sequence, was carried out using genomic DNA as the template. From the reads, TCRdb called clonotypes with MiXCR, one entry per CDR3 protein. The table includes about 160,000 distinct CDR3 sequences, about two thirds detected once. The material sequenced was sorted CD4+, CD8+, or CD8+CD57+ T cells (not recorded which) from PBMCs. These receptors originate from a human donor with aplastic anemia.

For this clonotype: A much larger clone lies a single base off, so this may be a read error. The chain is built from TRBV10-3 and TRBJ2-5; D is undetermined. The CDR3 is 15 residues long. The germline V gene encodes CDR1 ENHRY and CDR2 SYGVKD. In nucleotides, the CDR3 is TGTGCCATCAGTGAGTCGAGTCAGGCCCAAGAGACCCGGTACTTC. This encodes CAISESSQAQETRYF.

This clonotype turned up a few times. The rearrangement links TRBV29-1 to TRBJ2-2; D remains ambiguous. Germline CDR1 is SQVTM and CDR2 is ANQGSEA. The CDR3 sequence is 12 residues long. Trimming left V 5 bases short and J 5 bases short, with 9 bases between. The CDR3 spells CSVQRSTGELFF. Here the CDR3 DNA reads TGCAGCGTTCAACGGTCAACCGGGGAGCTGTTTTTT.

Comments on this clonotype: The junction shows a germline mismatch at one end, possibly a read error. This chain joins TRBV10-3 and TRBJ2-1; the D is unclear. From germline, CDR1 is ENHRY and CDR2 SYGVKD. CDR3 length: 13 residues. DNA of the CDR3: TGTGCCAGCAGTGAATCGGGTTGGAATGAGCAGTTCTTC. Amino acid sequence: CASSESGWNEQFF.

The V gene is TRBV2, the J gene TRBJ1-5; the match to TRBD1 covers 10 bases. The ends lost 3 bases at V and 6 bases at J; junction bases unmatched: 2. The CDR3 length is 14 residues. The germline gives CDR1 SNHLY, CDR2 FYNNEI. The CDR3 DNA follows: TGTGCCAGCAGTGATAGGACAGGGGGTCAGCCCCAGCATTTT. It translates to CASSDRTGGQPQHF.

V gene TRBV19 combines with J gene TRBJ2-5, with 7 bases lining up with TRBD1. Germline lookup yields CDR1 LNHDA and CDR2 SQIVND (reference sequence). The J segment lost 5 bases and the V segment lost 4 bases, leaving 4 bases of the junction unmatched. The length of the CDR3 is 13 residues. CDR3 DNA sequence: TGTGCCAGTAGTAGGACAGGACGGGAGACCCAGTACTTC. Encoded protein: CASSRTGRETQYF.

As regards this clonotype: The conserved phenylalanine or tryptophan normally closing the CDR3 is absent here, so this likely arose from a read error. This chain joins TRBV7-9 and TRBJ2-5, with 7 nucleotides matching TRBD2. Per germline, CDR1 SEHNR and CDR2 FQNEAQ (reference sequence). This CDR3 comprises 12 residues. Trimming removed 8 bases from V and 2 bases from J; junction bases left unmatched: 2. The CDR3 DNA is TGTGCCAGCCGCGGGGGACAAGAGACCCAGTACCTC. Amino acids: CASRGGQETQYL.

In this sample, this clonotype turned up many times. The V gene is TRBV6-5, the J gene TRBJ2-7; 9 positions agree with TRBD1. Germline CDR1 and CDR2: MNHEY and SVGAGI. This CDR3 has 14 residues. Trimming removed 6 bases from V and 5 bases from J; junction bases left unmatched: 8. The CDR3 DNA sequence: TGTGCCAGCAGCCAAACGGGGACAGGGAACGAGCAGTACGTC. Protein product: CASSQTGTGNEQYV.

CDR3 region: CSVLTGPSSYEQYF. For the CDR3, the DNA is TGCAGCGTGTTAACAGGGCCAAGCTCCTACGAGCAGTACTTC. The chain couples TRBV20-1 to TRBJ2-7; tentatively, D is TRBD1 (6 bases). This CDR3 comprises 14 residues. The germline CDR1 and CDR2 sequences are DFQATT and SNEGSKA (reference sequence).

The chain is built from TRBV20-1 and TRBJ2-7; the D gene is possibly TRBD2 (5 bases). V lost 5 bases and J 4 bases, leaving 21 bases between the germline ends. Germline assignment: CDR1 DFQATT and CDR2 SNEGSKA (reference sequence). The CDR3 extends over 15 amino acids. This CDR3 reads CSALAGPPIGYEQYF. The CDR3 DNA reads as TGCAGTGCTCTAGCAGGACCTCCCATTGGGTACGAGCAGTACTTC.

This chain uses TRBV12-3 or TRBV12-4 with TRBJ2-6; D is ambiguous. Trimming left V 6 bases short and J 0 bases short, with 9 bases between. This CDR3 is built from 15 residues. The CDR3 coding sequence is TGTGCCAGCAGACTCGTCGGCTCTGGGGCCAACGTCCTGACTTTC. This gives the protein CASRLVGSGANVLTF.

The J gene is TRBJ1-1, the V gene TRBV6-6; D is unclear. V shed 5 bases and J shed 2 bases, with 12 bases lying between them. Looked up from germline, CDR1 is MNHNY and CDR2 is SVGAGI (reference sequence). The CDR3 extends over 14 amino acids. The DNA for the CDR3 is TGTGCCAGCAGTCAAAGTAGACGAAACACTGAAGCTTTCTTT. This translates into CASSQSRRNTEAFF.

This clonotype was detected once. This chain links TRBV20-1 with TRBJ1-2; TRBD1 matches 8 bases. Trimming removed 0 bases from V and 5 bases from J; junction bases left unmatched: 8. Germline CDR1 reads DFQATT; CDR2 reads SNEGSKA (reference sequence). This CDR3 is built from 15 residues. The CDR3 nucleotides are TGCAGTGCTAGAGATCCCTTACAGGGGGATTATGGCTACACCTTC. Encoded protein: CSARDPLQGDYGYTF.

This clonotype was seen a handful of times. The rearrangement links TRBV2 to TRBJ2-1; 10 nucleotides agree with TRBD2. Germline trimming cut 10 bases from V and 4 bases from J; bases unmatched to any gene: 10. The germline V gene has CDR1 SNHLY and CDR2 FYNNEI. The CDR3 is 15 amino acids. The CDR3, as DNA: TGTGCCACCCCTTCTGGGACTAGCGCGTACAATGAGCAGTTCTTC. This translates into CATPSGTSAYNEQFF.

As DNA, the CDR3 is TGTGCCAGCAGCTCCTTGGGGAGGGCCTACGAGCAGTACTTC. Translating gives CASSSLGRAYEQYF. The chain links TRBV7-2 to TRBJ2-7, with 7 bases fitting TRBD2. The germline V gene has CDR1 SGHTA and CDR2 FQGNSA. J lost 2 bases, V lost 4 bases, and 5 bases had no gene match. This CDR3 has 14 amino acids.

The chain combines TRBV24-1 with TRBJ2-1; maybe TRBD1 (6 bases). The CDR3 extends over 13 amino acids. The V gene's germline CDR1 is KGHDR and CDR2 SFDVKD. The ends were cut back, 3 bases at V and 8 bases at J, with 10 bases in the middle. The CDR3 sequence: CATSDERGYEQFF. CDR3 coding DNA: TGTGCCACCAGTGATGAAAGGGGGTATGAGCAGTTCTTC.

CDR3 residues: CASSAGGTNEQFF. The CDR3 DNA reads TGTGCCAGCAGTGCGGGGGGCACCAATGAGCAGTTCTTC. J is TRBJ2-1 and V is TRBV5-6, with 8 nucleotides matching TRBD2. Germline CDR1 SGHDT, CDR2 YYEEEE. CDR3 size: 13 residues. With V trimmed by 5 bases and J by 6 bases, 4 bases remained unmatched.

A few counts support this clonotype. The chain recombines TRBV11-2 with TRBJ1-1; D gene unclear. This CDR3 region has 13 residues. The V end was cut by 4 bases, the J end by 0 bases, with 6 bases between. Per the germline V gene, CDR1 is SGHAT and CDR2 is FQNNGV. CDR3 sequence reads: CASSSGLNTEAFF. The CDR3 DNA is TGTGCCAGCAGCTCTGGATTGAACACTGAAGCTTTCTTT.

This rearrangement joins TRBV7-9 to TRBJ1-2, with D unclear. With 4 bases removed from V and 4 bases from J, the gap between germline ends came to 10 bases. The CDR3 has 13 residues. The germline V gene encodes CDR1 SEHNR and CDR2 FQNEAQ (reference sequence). Here the CDR3 DNA reads TGTGCCAGCAGCTCGATGGACCTCTATGGCTACACCTTC. Translated, it gives CASSSMDLYGYTF.

The chain combines TRBV12-3 or TRBV12-4 with TRBJ2-7; TRBD1 aligns across 7 bases. The trim removed 7 bases at V and 4 bases at J, leaving 7 bases unmatched. This CDR3 region has 13 residues. The CDR3 region is CASTRTGEYEQYF. As DNA, the CDR3 is TGTGCCAGCACCCGGACAGGAGAGTACGAGCAGTACTTC.

The CDR3 here is CASRGTSHEQYF. The CDR3 DNA reads TGTGCCAGCAGAGGGACTAGTCACGAGCAGTACTTC. The V and J genes are TRBV12-3 or TRBV12-4 and TRBJ2-7; 8 bases match TRBD2. The V and J ends lost 6 bases and 5 bases, in that order; junction bases with no gene match: 3. This CDR3 spans 12 amino acids.